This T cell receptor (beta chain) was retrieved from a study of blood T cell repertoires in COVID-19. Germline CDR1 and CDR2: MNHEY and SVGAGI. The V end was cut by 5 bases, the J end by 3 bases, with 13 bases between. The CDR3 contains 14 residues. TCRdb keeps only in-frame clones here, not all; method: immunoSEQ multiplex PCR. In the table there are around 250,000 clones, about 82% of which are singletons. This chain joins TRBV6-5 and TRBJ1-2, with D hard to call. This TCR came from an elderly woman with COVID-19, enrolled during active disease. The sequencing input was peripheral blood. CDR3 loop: CASSTPSGYYGYTF. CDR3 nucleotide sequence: TGTGCCAGCAGTACCCCTAGCGGGTACTATGGCTACACCTTC.